A single sample gave rise to the 22 T cell receptor beta chains below, sequenced in a study of blood T cell repertoires in COVID-19. Some clones are missing from TCRdb's copy, which holds only in-frame ones; the method was immunoSEQ multiplex PCR. This repertoire shows under 300,000 clones, around four fifths found once; its top ten account for about an eighth. Sequenced input: peripheral blood. The receptor source for this set is a woman aged 55 to 70 with active or convalescent COVID-19.

The chain couples TRBV6-5 to TRBJ1-6, with 7 bases identical to TRBD1. From germline, CDR1 is MNHEY and CDR2 SVGAGI. The ends lost 1 base at V and 6 bases at J; junction bases unmatched: 6. This CDR3 is built from 16 residues. CDR3 sequence reads: CASSYWQGERNSPLHF. In DNA, the CDR3 is TGTGCCAGCAGTTACTGGCAGGGGGAGCGTAATTCACCCCTCCACTTT.

The V and J genes are TRBV27 and TRBJ2-5, with 7 bases aligning to TRBD2. Trimming at V came to 5 bases and at J to 2 bases, leaving 8 bases not matched to a gene. In germline, CDR1 is MNHEY, CDR2 SMNVEV (reference sequence). The CDR3 is 15 amino acids. DNA of the CDR3: TGTGCCAGCAGTACCTACTTGGGGGGGCAAGAGACCCAGTACTTC. This sequence encodes CASSTYLGGQETQYF.

The chain couples TRBV12-3 or TRBV12-4 to TRBJ1-6; D gene unclear. The CDR3 loop spans 11 amino acids. The germline V and J ends were trimmed by 3 bases and 14 bases, with 8 bases remaining between them. The CDR3 reads CASSFRGSLHF. DNA of the CDR3: TGTGCCAGCAGTTTCCGAGGGTCCCTCCACTTT.

The CDR3 loop reads CSASFAASSYNEQFF. CDR3 DNA sequence: TGCAGTGCTAGTTTTGCAGCGAGCTCCTACAATGAGCAGTTCTTC. The V gene is TRBV20-1, the J gene TRBJ2-1; D is unresolved. This CDR3 contains 15 residues. Per the germline V gene, CDR1 is DFQATT and CDR2 is SNEGSKA (reference sequence). The V end was cut by 3 bases, the J end by 0 bases, with 12 bases between.

V gene TRBV6-6 combines with J gene TRBJ1-2; no reliable D call. V was clipped by 6 bases and J by 1 base, with 15 bases between them. This CDR3 has 15 residues. The germline gives CDR1 MNHNY, CDR2 SVGAGI (reference sequence). CDR3 nucleotide sequence: TGTGCCAGCAGGGCGGAGGACGGACGTAACTATGGCTACACCTTC. Amino acids: CASRAEDGRNYGYTF.

This chain connects TRBV12-3 or TRBV12-4 to TRBJ1-5; D remains unclear. V was cut by 3 bases and J by 7 bases, with 10 bases left in between. The CDR3 contains 13 residues. CDR3 protein: CASSLSGGQPQHF. DNA of the CDR3: TGTGCCAGCAGTTTGAGTGGAGGCCAGCCCCAGCATTTT.

J is TRBJ1-5 and V is TRBV9, with D unresolved. The V end was cut by 4 bases, the J end by 0 bases, with 11 bases between. There are 15 residues in the CDR3. Germline V gene lookup returns CDR1 SGDLS and CDR2 YYNGEE. The DNA for the CDR3 is TGTGCCAGCAGCCCCTATACAGATAGCAATCAGCCCCAGCATTTT. This gives the protein CASSPYTDSNQPQHF.

The sample holds a few counts of this clone. The CDR3: CASSEAGQGVLINSPLHF. The DNA of the CDR3 is TGTGCCAGCAGTGAAGCGGGACAGGGGGTGCTAATTAATTCACCCCTCCACTTT. The gene calls are TRBV2 and TRBJ1-6; 11 bases are a match to TRBD1. The CDR3 extends over 18 amino acids. Germline V lookup: CDR1 SNHLY, CDR2 FYNNEI. J gave up 6 bases and V 0 bases, and 7 bases lay outside the gene matches.

The chain has TRBV30 and TRBJ2-3; D gene uncertain. The CDR3 contains 13 residues. CDR1 and CDR2 from the germline V gene are GTSNPN and SVGIG (reference sequence). The V end was cut by 1 base, the J end by 6 bases, with 11 bases between. The CDR3, as DNA: TGTGCCTGGAGTGCCCCTGACTTGGATACGCAGTATTTT. Its translation: CAWSAPDLDTQYF.

The chain employs TRBV2 and TRBJ1-3; D uncertain. V gave up 3 bases and J gave up 8 bases, with 5 bases separating them. Germline V gene sequence: CDR1 SNHLY, CDR2 FYNNEI. This CDR3 is 11 amino acids long. The CDR3 region has the DNA TGTGCCAGCAGTGATATAGACACCATATATTTT. Protein product: CASSDIDTIYF.

V and J are TRBV2 and TRBJ1-4; weak D call: TRBD1 (5 bases). CDR1 SNHLY and CDR2 FYNNEI come from the germline V gene. This CDR3 contains 16 residues. Trimming removed 2 bases from V and 10 bases from J, with 20 bases in between. The CDR3 DNA sequence: TGTGCCAGCAGTGAAACCCAGAGCAACCAGCAGGGAAAACTGTTTTTT. Translating gives CASSETQSNQQGKLFF.

The CDR3 spells CASSPQLGNQPQHF. In nucleotides, the CDR3 is TGTGCCAGCTCACCACAGCTTGGCAATCAGCCCCAGCATTTT. This rearrangement joins TRBV18 to TRBJ1-5; D not resolved. Trimming stripped 1 base from V and 2 bases from J, with 6 bases between. CDR3 size: 14 residues. The germline V gene encodes CDR1 KGHSH and CDR2 LQKENI.

The table lists this clone with a few counts. This sequence joins TRBV5-8 and TRBJ1-4, with 9 nucleotides matching TRBD1. CDR3 length: 15 residues. The germline V gene has CDR1 SGHTS and CDR2 YDEGEE. The J segment lost 5 bases and the V segment lost 4 bases, leaving 6 bases of the junction unmatched. For the CDR3, the DNA is TGTGCCAGCAGCCAACGACAGGGGGGGAATGAAAAACTGTTTTTT. Its protein product is CASSQRQGGNEKLFF.

This clone turned up a few times. J is TRBJ2-7 and V is TRBV6-5, with 7 nucleotides matching TRBD1. Trimming removed 10 bases from V and 4 bases from J; junction bases left unmatched: 10. Germline loops: CDR1 MNHEY, CDR2 SVGAGI. This CDR3 is built from 13 residues. The DNA for the CDR3 is TGTGCCACGTTTCAGACAGGGCGATACGAGCAGTACTTC. Protein product: CATFQTGRYEQYF.

This clone was seen a handful of times. This chain connects TRBV7-9 to TRBJ2-3, with 9 nucleotides matching TRBD2. The CDR3 has 17 residues. CDR1 and CDR2 from the germline V gene are SEHNR and FQNEAQ (reference sequence). With 3 bases clipped from V and 3 bases from J, the junction kept 10 bases outside the gene matches. The CDR3 DNA sequence: TGTGCCAGCAGCTTTAGGCGGGGGGGCCTCTTGACAGATACGCAGTATTTT. It yields the protein CASSFRRGGLLTDTQYF.

This rearrangement joins TRBV6-1 to TRBJ1-1; D perhaps matches TRBD1 (6 bases). This CDR3 has 14 amino acids. V was shortened by 2 bases and J by 1 base, with 8 bases between the two germline ends. The germline CDR1 and CDR2 sequences are MNHNS and SASEGT. The CDR3 region has the DNA TGTGCCAGCAGTGAAACAGGGAAGAACACTGAAGCTTTCTTT. Translated: CASSETGKNTEAFF.

The rearrangement links TRBV5-4 to TRBJ2-1; D is possibly TRBD2 (6 bases). Germline V CDR1 and CDR2: SGHNT, YYREEE (reference sequence). This CDR3 has 14 residues. V was pared by 2 bases and J by 7 bases, with 13 bases between. CDR3 DNA: TGTGCCAGCAGCTTAACGGGAGTTTGGAATGAGCAGTTCTTC. It encodes CASSLTGVWNEQFF.

The rearrangement uses TRBV6-5 and TRBJ1-2; TRBD1 is a possible D gene (6 bases). The length of the CDR3 is 13 residues. The V end was cut by 10 bases, the J end by 3 bases, with 15 bases between. Germline lookup yields CDR1 MNHEY and CDR2 SVGAGI. The CDR3 region has the DNA TGTGCCACCTTACGGACAGTCGACTATGGCTACACCTTC. This codes for CATLRTVDYGYTF.

This clone was observed a handful of times. V gene TRBV5-5 combines with J gene TRBJ1-3; TRBD1 is a possible D gene (5 bases). The CDR3 extends over 15 amino acids. The V gene's germline CDR1 is SGHKS and CDR2 YYEKEE (reference sequence). Trimming cost V 4 bases and J 2 bases, with 13 bases left between them. The CDR3 here is CASSVSGGTGNTIYF. The CDR3 DNA reads TGTGCCAGCAGCGTCAGCGGGGGTACTGGAAACACCATATATTTT.

The chain has TRBV7-3 and TRBJ2-5; D is possibly TRBD1 (5 bases). Trimming removed 1 base at V and 1 base at J, with 10 bases between. Germline V lookup: CDR1 SGHTA, CDR2 FQGTGA. This CDR3 has 15 amino acids. The CDR3 DNA reads as TGTGCCAGCAGCTTAATGGGCAGGGCCCAAGAGACCCAGTACTTC. This codes for CASSLMGRAQETQYF. Full variable domain (missing parts from reference TRBV7-3 and TRBJ2-5): GAGVSQTPSNKVTEKGKYVELRCDPISGHTALYWYRQSLGQGPEFLIYFQGTGAADDSGLPNDRFFAVRPEGSVSTLKIQRTERGDSAVYLCASSLMGRAQETQYFGPGTRLLVL.

This rearrangement joins TRBV7-8 to TRBJ2-7; 7 bases are shared with TRBD1. The CDR3 is 15 residues long. From germline, CDR1 is SGHVS and CDR2 FQNEAQ. The trim removed 3 bases at V and 5 bases at J, leaving 10 bases unmatched. The CDR3 loop reads CASSFPYGTANEQYF. As DNA, the CDR3 is TGTGCCAGCAGCTTCCCGTACGGGACAGCGAACGAGCAGTACTTC.

The rearrangement uses TRBV6-5 and TRBJ1-5; 10 nucleotides line up with TRBD1. After removal of 9 bases from V and 6 bases from J, the junction contained 11 bases not matched to a gene. Germline CDR1 MNHEY, CDR2 SVGAGI. This CDR3 has 15 amino acids. The CDR3 protein is CASEPGTGEGQPQHF. DNA for the CDR3: TGTGCCAGTGAACCAGGGACAGGGGAGGGTCAGCCCCAGCATTTT.